These T cell receptor beta chains were read from a single sample in a study of T cell responses to AZD1222 COVID-19 vaccine. TCRdb keeps only in-frame clones here, not all; method: immunoSEQ multiplex PCR. The data contain tens of thousands of clones, 75% to 95% of them seen just once; the ten biggest clones take up approximately 10%. The sequencing here drew on peripheral blood, taken 28 days after the second AZD1222 dose. All receptors derive from an adult who received the AZD1222 COVID-19 vaccine. Each CDR3 is given with its conserved first and last residue. A D gene is named only where the DNA matches it firmly. Clone size, where shown, is once, few, many, or a class for clones that have expanded.

abundance: .
d_gene: TRBD2
j_gene: TRBJ2-3
v_gene: TRBV9
CDR3nt: TGTGCCAGCAGCGGGGGGACTAGCGGAATTACGCAGTATTTT
CDR3aa: CASSGGTSGITQYF

abundance: .
d_gene: .
j_gene: TRBJ2-2
v_gene: TRBV18
CDR3nt: TGTGCCAGCTCACCGAGTCAGGGAAACACCGGGGAGCTGTTTTTT
CDR3aa: CASSPSQGNTGELFF

abundance: once
d_gene: .
j_gene: TRBJ2-4
v_gene: TRBV7-9
CDR3nt: TGTGCCAGCAGCCCCCGAAAGGATAGCGGCCTAGCCAAAAACATTCAGTACTTC
CDR3aa: CASSPRKDSGLAKNIQYF

abundance: once
d_gene: .
j_gene: TRBJ1-5
v_gene: TRBV4-1
CDR3nt: TGCGCCAGCAGCCAAACATTTGACCTCCGTTATCAGCCCCAGCATTTT
CDR3aa: CASSQTFDLRYQPQHF

abundance: once
d_gene: TRBD2
j_gene: TRBJ2-7
v_gene: TRBV30
CDR3nt: TGTGCCTGGAGGCCCCGACTAGCGGGGTTCACCTACGAGCAGTACTTC
CDR3aa: CAWRPRLAGFTYEQYF

abundance: .
d_gene: TRBD1
j_gene: TRBJ1-5
v_gene: TRBV7-9
CDR3nt: TGTGCCAGCAGCTTGGCCGGGACAGGGAATCAGCCCCAGCATTTT
CDR3aa: CASSLAGTGNQPQHF

abundance: .
d_gene: .
j_gene: TRBJ1-2
v_gene: TRBV15
CDR3nt: TGTGCCACCAGCAGAGGAGATTCTGGGGCTAACTATGGCTACACCTTC
CDR3aa: CATSRGDSGANYGYTF

abundance: .
d_gene: TRBD1
j_gene: TRBJ2-7
v_gene: TRBV18
CDR3nt: TGTGCCAGCTCACCACTCACAGGGGGGCGGGACGAGCAGTACTTC
CDR3aa: CASSPLTGGRDEQYF

abundance: .
d_gene: .
j_gene: TRBJ1-6
v_gene: TRBV20-1
CDR3nt: TGCAGTGCTAGTATTGGGAGTCTCTCCTATAATTCACCCCTCCACTTT
CDR3aa: CSASIGSLSYNSPLHF

abundance: few
d_gene: .
j_gene: TRBJ2-5
v_gene: TRBV6-1
CDR3nt: TGTGCCAGCAGTGAAAAAGGGGAAGGCTGGGGTCAAGAGACCCAGTACTTC
CDR3aa: CASSEKGEGWGQETQYF

abundance: .
d_gene: .
j_gene: TRBJ2-1
v_gene: TRBV19
CDR3nt: TGTGCCAGTAGTCCGCGGGTCTACAATGAGCAGTTCTTC
CDR3aa: CASSPRVYNEQFF

abundance: .
d_gene: .
j_gene: TRBJ1-2
v_gene: TRBV30
CDR3nt: TGTGCCTGGAGCCTGGGAGAGGACGGCTACACCTTC
CDR3aa: CAWSLGEDGYTF

abundance: .
d_gene: .
j_gene: TRBJ1-5
v_gene: TRBV27
CDR3nt: TGTGCCAGCAGTGAGTATAGCAATCAGCCCCAGCATTTT
CDR3aa: CASSEYSNQPQHF

abundance: .
d_gene: .
j_gene: TRBJ2-1
v_gene: TRBV6-5
CDR3nt: TGTGCCAGCAGTTACCCGGGCTTAAATGAGCAGTTCTTC
CDR3aa: CASSYPGLNEQFF

abundance: .
d_gene: TRBD2
j_gene: TRBJ2-5
v_gene: TRBV6-4
CDR3nt: TGTGCCAGCAGCCGGACTAGCGAGGAGACCCAGTACTTC
CDR3aa: CASSRTSEETQYF

abundance: .
d_gene: .
j_gene: TRBJ1-5
v_gene: TRBV6-4
CDR3nt: TGTGCCAGCAGTGAGGGCCCTAATCAGCCCCAGCATTTT
CDR3aa: CASSEGPNQPQHF

abundance: .
d_gene: .
j_gene: TRBJ1-1
v_gene: TRBV19
CDR3nt: TGTGCCAGTAGCCAATTCTTGCCAAGCCCTTGGGACGGGAACACTGAAGCTTTCTTT
CDR3aa: CASSQFLPSPWDGNTEAFF